This entry lists 28 T cell receptor beta chains sequenced from one sample in a study of cytomegalovirus exposure and HLA in healthy donors. PCR primers comprised 60 Vbeta and 13 Jbeta primers. Measured with immunoSEQ multiplex PCR; TCRdb has only the in-frame clones, and not every one. This sample has around 89,000 clones; about 74% occur once, and the top ten carry about 3.1%. Sequenced: PBMCs. The receptor set was obtained from a man in his forties in good health and CMV-seronegative.

CDR3 coding DNA: TGTGCCATAGGCACAGGGAGCCTCTACGAGCAGTACTTC. Translation gives CAIGTGSLYEQYF. The rearrangement uses TRBV10-3 and TRBJ2-7, with D tentatively TRBD1 (6 bases). V was shortened by 9 bases and J by 3 bases, with 15 bases between the two germline ends. The germline V gene has CDR1 ENHRY and CDR2 SYGVKD. The CDR3 totals 13 residues.

The V call is TRBV29-1, the J call TRBJ1-1; 7 positions agree with TRBD1. The CDR3 length is 13 residues. The V segment lost 6 bases and the J segment 2 bases; nucleotides outside the gene matches: 6. Germline V gives CDR1 SQVTM, CDR2 ANQGSEA. In nucleotides, the CDR3 is TGCAGCGTGGAAAAGGGGGCCAACACTGAAGCTTTCTTT. Amino acids: CSVEKGANTEAFF.

The chain uses TRBV30 and TRBJ1-4; 8 bases fit TRBD1. This CDR3 has 13 amino acids. Germline lookup yields CDR1 GTSNPN and CDR2 SVGIG (reference sequence). The trim removed 5 bases at V and 5 bases at J, leaving 4 bases unmatched. CDR3 sequence (DNA): TGTGCCTGGGGGACAGGTATAAATGAAAAACTGTTTTTT. Translating gives CAWGTGINEKLFF. Variable domain in full (rest from reference TRBV30 and TRBJ1-4): SQTIHQWPATLVQPVGSPLSLECTVEGTSNPNLYWYRQAAGRGLQLLFYSVGIGQISSEVPQNLSASRPQDRQFILSSKKLLLSDSGFYLCAWGTGINEKLFFGSGTQLSVL.

This clone came up a few times. This sequence joins TRBV28 and TRBJ1-6; 7 bases are shared with TRBD1. There are 16 residues in the CDR3. V lost 6 bases and J lost 2; bases outside the gene matches: 7. CDR1 is MDHEN and CDR2 is SYDVKM in the germline V gene. The CDR3 nucleotides are TGTGCCAGCAGGTCAACGACAGGGACCTATAATTCACCCCTCCACTTT. Translating it yields CASRSTTGTYNSPLHF.

For the CDR3, the DNA is TGCGCCACCCCAGGGGGCAACGCGAACACCGGGGAGCTGTTTTTT. The encoded protein is CATPGGNANTGELFF. This chain links TRBV10-2 with TRBJ2-2; 8 nucleotides align to TRBD1. The CDR3 has 15 amino acids. J was trimmed by 0 bases and V by 10 bases; bases with no gene match: 7. Germline CDR1 reads WSHSY; CDR2 reads SAAADI.

The chain is built from TRBV19 and TRBJ1-2; D uncertain. CDR1 is LNHDA and CDR2 is SQIVND in the germline V gene (reference sequence). V gave up 3 bases and J gave up 1 base, with 12 bases separating them. The CDR3 is made up of 15 amino acids. CDR3: CASSILPPGNYGYTF. CDR3 bases: TGTGCCAGTAGTATTCTTCCCCCGGGTAACTATGGCTACACCTTC.

This chain connects TRBV29-1 to TRBJ2-1, with 7 positions matching TRBD1. Germline CDR1 and CDR2: SQVTM and ANQGSEA. Losses at the gene ends were 7 bases for V and 8 bases for J; bases not matched to a gene: 8. The CDR3 has 12 residues. CDR3 sequence reads: CSGDPTGHEQFF. In DNA, the CDR3 is TGCAGCGGGGACCCGACAGGGCATGAGCAGTTCTTC.

CDR3 nucleotide sequence: TGTGCCAGCAGTTTATCGTGGAGGGCGGGCTATGGCTACACCTTC. This translates into CASSLSWRAGYGYTF. This chain links TRBV27 with TRBJ1-2; D is unresolved. Germline V gene data show CDR1 as MNHEY and CDR2 as SMNVEV (reference sequence). V lost 0 bases and J 4 bases, leaving 12 bases between the germline ends. The CDR3 is 15 residues long.

The chain uses TRBV27 and TRBJ1-2; D not resolved. The CDR3 extends over 13 amino acids. The V end lost 4 bases, the J end lost 3 bases, and 9 bases lay between the germline ends. Germline V CDR1 and CDR2: MNHEY, SMNVEV (reference sequence). The CDR3 is CASSSDSYYGYTF. The CDR3 DNA follows: TGTGCCAGCAGTTCTGACTCTTACTATGGCTACACCTTC.

The chain has TRBV9 and TRBJ1-2; tentative D call: TRBD1 (5 bases). Looked up from germline, CDR1 is SGDLS and CDR2 is YYNGEE. The V end lost 4 bases, the J end lost 5 bases, and 21 bases lay between the germline ends. The CDR3 length is 16 residues. CDR3 amino acids: CASSPAVTGAAYGYTF. Here the CDR3 DNA reads TGTGCCAGCAGCCCCGCGGTCACTGGGGCTGCATATGGCTACACCTTC.

The V call is TRBV19, the J call TRBJ1-1; D not certain. The CDR3 length is 14 residues. Trimming cost V 5 bases and J 1 base, with 11 bases left between them. Germline loops: CDR1 LNHDA, CDR2 SQIVND (reference sequence). CDR3 sequence reads: CASSPETPNTEAFF. CDR3 DNA sequence: TGTGCCAGTAGTCCCGAGACACCGAACACTGAAGCTTTCTTT. The full variable domain, with the rest looked up from reference TRBV19 and TRBJ1-1, is DGGITQSPKYLFRKEGQNVTLSCEQNLNHDAMYWYRQDPGQGLRLIYYSQIVNDFQKGDIAEGYSVSREKKESFPLTVTSAQKNPTAFYLCASSPETPNTEAFFGQGTRLTVV.

The J gene is TRBJ2-3, the V gene TRBV11-3; 10 bases fit TRBD1. Germline-derived CDR1 and CDR2 are SGHNT and YENEEA. With 6 bases clipped from V and 5 bases from J, the junction kept 8 bases outside the gene matches. This CDR3 comprises 15 residues. The CDR3 nucleotides read TGTGCCAGCAGACTCGGACAGGGGGAGGAAGATACGCAGTATTTT. Translating it yields CASRLGQGEEDTQYF.

The V gene is TRBV6-6, the J gene TRBJ1-2; a weak D match, TRBD1 (6 bases). CDR1 and CDR2 from the germline V gene are MNHNY and SVGAGI (reference sequence). V lost 5 bases to trimming and J lost 1 base, with 8 bases between them. The CDR3 runs to 13 residues. Here the CDR3 DNA reads TGTGCCAGCAGTCCGGACAGTAACTATGGCTACACCTTC. As protein: CASSPDSNYGYTF.

This sequence joins TRBV15 and TRBJ2-7; D not resolved. From germline, CDR1 is LNHNV and CDR2 YYDKDF (reference sequence). V gave up 0 bases and J gave up 5 bases, with 11 bases separating them. The CDR3 runs 14 residues. The CDR3 nucleotides read TGTGCCACCAGCAGAGATCGAGGTAGCCACGAGCAGTACTTC. It translates to CATSRDRGSHEQYF.

This clone was seen only once. This sequence joins TRBV6-5 and TRBJ1-5, with 7 bases identical to TRBD1. The CDR3 contains 14 residues. With 6 bases clipped from V and 0 bases from J, the junction kept 2 bases outside the gene matches. CDR1 MNHEY and CDR2 SVGAGI come from the germline V gene. The chain's CDR3 is CASRGGDSNQPQHF. In nucleotides, the CDR3 is TGTGCCAGCAGAGGGGGCGATAGCAATCAGCCCCAGCATTTT.

The rearrangement uses TRBV5-1 and TRBJ2-5; 7 bases align to TRBD2. Germline V gene lookup returns CDR1 SGHRS and CDR2 YFSETQ. This CDR3 is built from 15 residues. J was trimmed by 1 base and V by 3 bases; bases with no gene match: 6. DNA of the CDR3: TGCGCCAGCAGCTCCTTCGGGGGGTTCCAAGAGACCCAGTACTTC. The encoded protein is CASSSFGGFQETQYF.

The V gene is TRBV19, the J gene TRBJ2-7, with TRBD2 identical over 13 bases. The CDR3 contains 16 residues. V shed 4 bases, J shed 3 bases, and the junction held 6 bases outside the gene matches. Looked up from germline, CDR1 is LNHDA and CDR2 is SQIVND (reference sequence). This CDR3 is CASSKGTSGIYYEQYF. As DNA, the CDR3 is TGTGCCAGTAGTAAAGGGACTAGCGGGATCTACTACGAGCAGTACTTC.

The V gene is TRBV7-2, the J gene TRBJ2-1; D unresolved. The V and J ends lost 4 bases and 13 bases respectively, with 11 bases between them. CDR1 is SGHTA and CDR2 is FQGNSA in the germline V gene. The CDR3 spans 11 residues. Here the CDR3 reads CASSYTSFQFF. In DNA, the CDR3 is TGTGCCAGCAGCTACACGTCTTTTCAGTTCTTC.

The table lists this clone with a count of one. The J gene is TRBJ2-5, the V gene TRBV29-1; 12 bases match TRBD2. The germline gives CDR1 SQVTM, CDR2 ANQGSEA. This CDR3 has 15 amino acids. The V segment lost 4 bases and the J segment 9 bases; nucleotides outside the gene matches: 12. The CDR3 DNA is TGCAGCGTTGCGACGACTAGCGGGGGCCTCGGGGCCCAGTACTTC. Translating it yields CSVATTSGGLGAQYF.

J is TRBJ2-7 and V is TRBV7-8; tentatively, D is TRBD2 (5 bases). With 1 base removed from V and 3 bases from J, the gap between germline ends came to 7 bases. CDR1 SGHVS and CDR2 FQNEAQ come from the germline V gene. The CDR3 consists of 13 residues. This CDR3 is CASSLGGFYEQYF. In DNA, the CDR3 is TGTGCCAGCAGCTTAGGAGGGTTCTACGAGCAGTACTTC.

This clone was recorded once. The CDR3 DNA reads TGTGCCAGTAGTTCAGCAGGGTATAATGAAAAACTGTTTTTT. Translated: CASSSAGYNEKLFF. The V and J genes are TRBV19 and TRBJ1-4, with D possibly being TRBD1 (5 bases). V lost 5 bases, J lost 4 bases, and 11 bases lay in between. Germline values: CDR1 LNHDA, CDR2 SQIVND (reference sequence). This CDR3 has 14 amino acids.

The genes are TRBV7-3 and TRBJ1-2; the match to TRBD1 covers 9 bases. V dropped 5 bases and J dropped 8; count of bases not matched to a gene: 6. Germline V gene lookup returns CDR1 SGHTA and CDR2 FQGTGA. There are 13 residues in the CDR3. The CDR3: CASSTRTGDGYTF. DNA of the CDR3: TGTGCCAGCAGCACTCGGACAGGGGACGGCTACACCTTC.

In nucleotides, the CDR3 is TGTGCCAGCAGTGAAAGGGGTGTTGGGGATGGCTACACCTTC. It is translated as CASSERGVGDGYTF. The chain links TRBV6-1 to TRBJ1-2, with D possibly being TRBD1 (5 bases). This CDR3 comprises 14 residues. Germline V gene lookup returns CDR1 MNHNS and CDR2 SASEGT. Trimming removed 2 bases from V and 6 bases from J, with 13 bases in between.

This sequence joins TRBV27 and TRBJ2-7, with D unresolved. There are 13 residues in the CDR3. Deletions cut 5 bases from V and 3 bases from J, with 11 bases between. In germline, CDR1 is MNHEY, CDR2 SMNVEV (reference sequence). CDR3 residues: CASSAVGGYEQYF. In DNA form, the CDR3 reads TGTGCCAGCAGTGCCGTCGGCGGCTACGAGCAGTACTTC.

The genes are TRBV6-5 and TRBJ2-7, with D uncertain. CDR3 length equals 12 residues. Germline V gene data show CDR1 as MNHEY and CDR2 as SVGAGI. The germline V and J ends were trimmed by 6 bases and 6 bases, with 12 bases remaining between them. The CDR3 protein is CASRATPGEQYF. CDR3 coding DNA: TGTGCCAGCAGAGCCACCCCGGGCGAGCAGTACTTC.

The V call is TRBV7-3, the J call TRBJ2-5; 7 bases fit TRBD2. TRBJ2-7 matches the DNA end more closely, so the J call is doubtful. The CDR3 is made up of 14 amino acids. From germline, CDR1 is SGHTA and CDR2 FQGTGA. The DNA of the CDR3 is TGTGCCAGCAGCCCACTAGCACCGGGGGGCGAGCAGTACTTC. Amino acids: CASSPLAPGGEQYF.

The CDR3 DNA follows: TGTGCCAGCAGCCGACAGGCCGAAGCTTTCTTT. It specifies CASSRQAEAFF. V gene TRBV11-2 combines with J gene TRBJ1-1, with D perhaps TRBD1 (6 bases). This CDR3 comprises 11 residues. V lost 5 bases to trimming and J lost 8 bases, with 9 bases between them. CDR1 and CDR2 from the germline V gene are SGHAT and FQNNGV.

V usage is TRBV9 and J usage is TRBJ1-2; 12 bases are a match to TRBD1. V was clipped by 4 bases and J by 2 bases; unmatched bases: 9. The CDR3 spans 17 residues. The germline V gene has CDR1 SGDLS and CDR2 YYNGEE. CDR3 coding DNA: TGTGCCAGCAGCCCGAGGGACAGGGGGCACCGGAACTATGGCTACACCTTC. Protein sequence: CASSPRDRGHRNYGYTF. Full variable domain (remainder filled in from reference TRBV9 and TRBJ1-2): DSGVTQTPKHLITATGQRVTLRCSPRSGDLSVYWYQQSLDQGLQFLIQYYNGEERAKGNILERFSAQQFPDLHSELNLSSLELGDSALYFCASSPRDRGHRNYGYTFGSGTRLTVV.